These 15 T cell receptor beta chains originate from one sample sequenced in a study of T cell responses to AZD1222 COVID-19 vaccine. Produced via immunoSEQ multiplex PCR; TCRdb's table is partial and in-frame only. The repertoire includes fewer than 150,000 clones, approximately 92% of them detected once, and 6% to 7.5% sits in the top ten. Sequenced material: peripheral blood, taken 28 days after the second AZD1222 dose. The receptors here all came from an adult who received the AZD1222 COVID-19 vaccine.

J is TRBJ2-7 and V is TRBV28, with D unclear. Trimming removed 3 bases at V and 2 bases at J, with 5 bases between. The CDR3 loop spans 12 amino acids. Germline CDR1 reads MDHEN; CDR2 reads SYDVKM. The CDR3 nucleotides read TGTGCCAGCAGTTTCCTCACCTACGAGCAGTACTTC. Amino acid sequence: CASSFLTYEQYF.

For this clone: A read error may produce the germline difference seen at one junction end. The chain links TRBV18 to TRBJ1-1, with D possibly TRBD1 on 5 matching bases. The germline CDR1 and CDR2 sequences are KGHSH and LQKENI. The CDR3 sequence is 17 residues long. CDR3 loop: CASSPKGPGGGNAEAFF. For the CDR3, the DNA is TGTGCCAGCTCACCAAAGGGACCCGGAGGTGGGAACGCTGAAGCTTTCTTT. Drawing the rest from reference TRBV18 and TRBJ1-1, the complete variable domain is NAGVMQNPRHLVRRRGQEARLRCSPMKGHSHVYWYRQLPEEGLKFMVYLQKENIIDESGMPKERFSAEFPKEGPSILRIQQVVRGDSAAYFCASSPKGPGGGNAEAFFGQGTRLTVV.

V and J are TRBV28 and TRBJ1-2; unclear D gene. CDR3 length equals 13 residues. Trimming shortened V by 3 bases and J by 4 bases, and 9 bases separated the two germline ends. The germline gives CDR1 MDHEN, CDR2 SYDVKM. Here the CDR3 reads CASSFFWAYGYTF. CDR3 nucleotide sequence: TGTGCCAGCAGTTTCTTTTGGGCCTATGGCTACACCTTC.

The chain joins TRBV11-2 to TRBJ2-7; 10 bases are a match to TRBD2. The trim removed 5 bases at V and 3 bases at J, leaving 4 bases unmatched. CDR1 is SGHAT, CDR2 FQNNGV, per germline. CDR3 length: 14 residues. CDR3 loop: CASSQGLARYEQYF. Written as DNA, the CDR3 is TGTGCCAGCAGCCAGGGACTAGCGCGCTACGAGCAGTACTTC.

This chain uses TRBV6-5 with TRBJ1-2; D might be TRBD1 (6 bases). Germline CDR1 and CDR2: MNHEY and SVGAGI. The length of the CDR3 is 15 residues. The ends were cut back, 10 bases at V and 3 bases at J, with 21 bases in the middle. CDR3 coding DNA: TGTGCCACCCGACTGGGGGGGGCCATGGACTATGGCTACACCTTC. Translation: CATRLGGAMDYGYTF.

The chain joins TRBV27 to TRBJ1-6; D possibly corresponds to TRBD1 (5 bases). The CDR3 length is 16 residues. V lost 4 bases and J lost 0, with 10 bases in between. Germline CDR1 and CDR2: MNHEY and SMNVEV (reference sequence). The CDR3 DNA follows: TGTGCCAGCAGTTCCAGACAGAGCTCCTATAATTCACCCCTCCACTTT. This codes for CASSSRQSSYNSPLHF.

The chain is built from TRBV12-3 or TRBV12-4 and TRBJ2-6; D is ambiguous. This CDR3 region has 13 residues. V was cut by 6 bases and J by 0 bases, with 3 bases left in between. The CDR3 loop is CASSISGANVLTF. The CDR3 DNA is TGTGCCAGCAGCATCTCTGGGGCCAACGTCCTGACTTTC.

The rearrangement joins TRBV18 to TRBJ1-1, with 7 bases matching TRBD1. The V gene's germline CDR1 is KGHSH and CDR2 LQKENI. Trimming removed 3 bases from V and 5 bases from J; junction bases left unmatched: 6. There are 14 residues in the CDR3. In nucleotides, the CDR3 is TGTGCCAGCTCACCGATGGGCAGGGGGACTGAAGCTTTCTTT. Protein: CASSPMGRGTEAFF.

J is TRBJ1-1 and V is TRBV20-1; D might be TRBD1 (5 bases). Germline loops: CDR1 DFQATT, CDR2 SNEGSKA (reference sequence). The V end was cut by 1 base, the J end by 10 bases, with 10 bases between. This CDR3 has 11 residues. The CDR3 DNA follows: TGCAGTGCTAGAGGGGGGACGGTAGCTTTCTTT. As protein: CSARGGTVAFF.

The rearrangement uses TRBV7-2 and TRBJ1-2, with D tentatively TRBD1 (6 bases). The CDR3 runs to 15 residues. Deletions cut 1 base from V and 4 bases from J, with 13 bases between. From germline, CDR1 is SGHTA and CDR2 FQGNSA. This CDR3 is CASSLVRGAGYGYTF. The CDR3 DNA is TGTGCCAGCAGCTTAGTAAGGGGGGCGGGCTATGGCTACACCTTC.

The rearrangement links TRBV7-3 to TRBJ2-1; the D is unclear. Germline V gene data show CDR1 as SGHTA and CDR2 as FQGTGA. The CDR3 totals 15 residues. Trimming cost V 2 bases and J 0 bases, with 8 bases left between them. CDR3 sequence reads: CASSLADGSYNEQFF. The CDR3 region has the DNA TGTGCCAGCAGCTTAGCAGACGGCTCCTACAATGAGCAGTTCTTC.

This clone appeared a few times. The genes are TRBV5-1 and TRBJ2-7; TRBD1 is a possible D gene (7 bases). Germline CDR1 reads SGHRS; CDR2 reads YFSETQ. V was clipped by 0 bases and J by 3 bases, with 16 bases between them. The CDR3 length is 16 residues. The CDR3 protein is CASSLAAGQSNYEQYF. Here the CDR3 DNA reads TGCGCCAGCAGCTTGGCCGCGGGACAGTCCAACTACGAGCAGTACTTC.

The CDR3 DNA is TGTGCCAGCAGCGCTGGGACACAGCCAACCATATATTTT. Protein product: CASSAGTQPTIYF. J is TRBJ1-3 and V is TRBV9, with D perhaps matching TRBD1 (6 bases). The V gene lost 3 bases and the J gene lost 10 bases, with 14 bases spanning the gap. This CDR3 comprises 13 residues. CDR1 is SGDLS, CDR2 YYNGEE, per germline.

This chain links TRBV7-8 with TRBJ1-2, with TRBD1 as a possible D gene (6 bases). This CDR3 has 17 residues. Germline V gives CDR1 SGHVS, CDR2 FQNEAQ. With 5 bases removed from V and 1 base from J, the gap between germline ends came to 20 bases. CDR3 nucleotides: TGTGCCAGCAGCGGCCCGGTGAACAGGGCTCTTAACTATGGCTACACCTTC. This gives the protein CASSGPVNRALNYGYTF.

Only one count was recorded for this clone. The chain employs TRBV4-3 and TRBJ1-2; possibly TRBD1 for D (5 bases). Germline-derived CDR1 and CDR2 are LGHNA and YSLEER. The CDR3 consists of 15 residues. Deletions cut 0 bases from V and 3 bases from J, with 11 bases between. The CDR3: CASSQEYPGDYGYTF. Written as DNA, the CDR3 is TGCGCCAGCAGCCAAGAGTATCCGGGGGACTATGGCTACACCTTC.